This T cell receptor beta chain stems from a study of control samples from healthy donors and cancer patients. This CDR3 is built from 13 residues. Germline V lookup: CDR1 MRHNA, CDR2 SNTAGT. Trimming removed 0 bases from V and 10 bases from J, with 7 bases in between. Produced via immunoSEQ multiplex PCR; TCRdb's table is partial and in-frame only. This sample's table has 150,000 to 200,000 clones. The V and J genes are TRBV6-4 and TRBJ1-6; the D is unclear. Specimen: blood. The sequence came from a woman under 40 in good health. In nucleotides, the CDR3 is TGTGCCAGCAGTGACTCGGGCTTATCACCCCTCCACTTT. It translates to CASSDSGLSPLHF.